These 17 T cell receptor beta chains were sequenced from one sample in a study of response to subunit inactivated influenza vaccine. Each CDR3 protein gets one entry after TCRdb re-called the RT-PCR reads with MiXCR. Seen here are over 150,000 distinct CDR3 sequences, around a tenth observed once, and the top ten hold about 40%. Sequenced material: CD8+ T cells sorted from PBMCs, taken less than 30 months after vaccination. These TCRs come from a man aged 45 to 75 who received an inactivated influenza vaccine.

The chain joins TRBV20-1 to TRBJ2-7; D perhaps matches TRBD2 (6 bases). CDR1 DFQATT and CDR2 SNEGSKA come from the germline V gene (reference sequence). The CDR3 consists of 16 residues. Trimming removed 4 bases from V and 2 bases from J, with 21 bases in between. CDR3 sequence reads: CSANDGGGFQAYEQYF. Here the CDR3 DNA reads TGCAGTGCTAACGACGGGGGTGGATTCCAGGCCTACGAGCAGTACTTC.

This clonotype has more than one count but fewer than ten. The rearrangement joins TRBV30 to TRBJ2-1, with D possibly being TRBD1 (6 bases). Germline CDR1 reads GTSNPN; CDR2 reads SVGIG (reference sequence). Trimming stripped 2 bases from V and 2 bases from J, with 13 bases between. CDR3 length: 15 amino acids. CDR3 coding DNA: TGTGCCTGGAGTCTTCAGGGGACCCCCTACAATGAGCAGTTCTTC. It is translated as CAWSLQGTPYNEQFF.

This clonotype was counted only a few times. A junction end diverges from the germline sequence, so it may reflect a read error. The chain joins TRBV2 to TRBJ2-7; 8 bases map to TRBD2. This CDR3 has 13 residues. CDR1 is SNHLY, CDR2 FYNNEI, per germline. CDR3 amino acids: CASSGTSSDEQYF. The CDR3 DNA is TGTGCCAGCAGTGGGACTAGCTCCGACGAGCAGTACTTC.

The chain carries TRBV7-9 and TRBJ1-1; D is unclear. The V end lost 3 bases, the J end lost 8 bases, and 7 bases lay between the germline ends. Germline CDR1 and CDR2: SEHNR and FQNEAQ (reference sequence). The CDR3 consists of 11 residues. The CDR3 spells CASSLNGEAFF. The CDR3 bases are TGTGCCAGCAGCTTGAACGGGGAAGCTTTCTTT.

At least ten counts were recorded for this clonotype. This sequence joins TRBV7-9 and TRBJ1-1; D call uncertain. The CDR3 length is 12 residues. Between the trimmed V and J ends, which lost 6 bases and 4 bases, there was a span of 9 bases. The V gene's germline CDR1 is SEHNR and CDR2 FQNEAQ (reference sequence). The CDR3 protein is CASSWMGTEAFF. The CDR3 nucleotides are TGTGCCAGCAGTTGGATGGGCACTGAAGCTTTCTTT.

V and J are TRBV13 and TRBJ2-3; possibly TRBD2 for D (5 bases). Trimming left V 4 bases short and J 4 bases short, with 15 bases between. CDR1 is PRHDT and CDR2 is FYEKMQ in the germline V gene (reference sequence). CDR3 length: 15 amino acids. The CDR3 reads CASSSSSIGADTQYF. For the CDR3, the DNA is TGTGCCAGCAGCTCATCGTCAATCGGGGCAGATACGCAGTATTTT. The full variable domain, completed using reference TRBV13 and TRBJ2-3, is AAGVIQSPRHLIKEKRETATLKCYPIPRHDTVYWYQQGPGQDPQFLISFYEKMQSDKGSIPDRFSAQQFSDYHSELNMSSLELGDSALYFCASSSSSIGADTQYFGPGTRLTVL.

The CDR3, as DNA: TGTGCCAGCAGTTTAATGCAGCGGGATCGTAAAGAGACCCAGTACTTC. This codes for CASSLMQRDRKETQYF. V and J are TRBV12-3 or TRBV12-4 and TRBJ2-5; the match to TRBD2 covers 7 bases. The trim removed 2 bases at V and 3 bases at J, leaving 9 bases unmatched. There are 16 residues in the CDR3.

There are a few counts of this clonotype. The rearrangement uses TRBV11-1 and TRBJ2-7; TRBD2 matches at 7 bases. The CDR3 runs to 15 residues. Trimming took 1 base from V and 3 from J; bases not matched to a gene: 6. Per the germline V gene, CDR1 is SGHAT and CDR2 is FQDESV (reference sequence). CDR3: CASSLDLWTSYEQYF. DNA of the CDR3: TGTGCCAGCAGCTTAGACCTGTGGACTAGCTACGAGCAGTACTTC.

This clonotype was detected only a few times. The chain has TRBV4-1 and TRBJ2-7; no firm D call. Germline-derived CDR1 and CDR2 are MGHRA and YSYEKL. This CDR3 region has 15 residues. Between the trimmed V and J ends, which lost 2 bases and 7 bases, there was a span of 18 bases. The CDR3 coding sequence is TGCGCCAGCAGCCAACGACTGCCGGCCATGGGGGAGCAGTACTTC. Translated, it gives CASSQRLPAMGEQYF.

Details on this clonotype: One end of the junction fails to match germline, which may point to a read error. This chain uses TRBV30 with TRBJ2-5; D gene unclear. This CDR3 has 12 residues. CDR1 GTSNPN and CDR2 SVGIG come from the germline V gene (reference sequence). CDR3 DNA: TGTGCCTGGAGTGTCCACTTGACGGATTTCTTCTTC. This codes for CAWSVHLTDFFF. Full variable domain (rest looked up from reference TRBV30 and TRBJ2-5): SQTIHQWPATLVQPVGSPLSLECTVEGTSNPNLYWYRQAAGRGLQLLFYSVGIGQISSEVPQNLSASRPQDRQFILSSKKLLLSDSGFYLCAWSVHLTDFFFGPGTRLLVL.

This clonotype was seen only a few times. Its ends do not fully match the called genes, so a read error is possible. The chain recombines TRBV10-2 with TRBJ2-5, with D possibly being TRBD1 (6 bases). The CDR3 is 15 amino acids. The V gene's germline CDR1 is WSHSY and CDR2 SAAADI. The CDR3 reads CASSDWTASEESQYF. DNA for the CDR3: TGCGCCAGCAGTGATTGGACAGCCTCGGAGGAGAGCCAGTACTTC.

The CDR3 here is CASSLDGMLETQYF. The DNA for the CDR3 is TGTGCCAGCAGCTTGGATGGGATGTTGGAGACCCAGTACTTC. The chain recombines TRBV5-6 with TRBJ2-5; D call uncertain. This CDR3 is 14 amino acids long. Germline assignment: CDR1 SGHDT and CDR2 YYEEEE. Deletions cut 0 bases from V and 5 bases from J, with 11 bases between.

The J gene is TRBJ2-3, the V gene TRBV3-1; D tentatively reads TRBD1 or TRBD2 (6 bases each). The CDR3 runs 16 residues. Germline assignment: CDR1 LGHDT and CDR2 YNNKEL (reference sequence). Deletions cut 3 bases from V and 6 bases from J, with 19 bases between. CDR3 sequence: CASSHGRGAGQDTQYF. CDR3 DNA: TGTGCCAGCAGCCACGGGAGAGGGGCCGGACAGGATACGCAGTATTTT.

This clonotype was picked up a small number of times. This chain uses TRBV5-6 with TRBJ1-1, with D perhaps matching TRBD1 (5 bases). Germline V gene lookup returns CDR1 SGHDT and CDR2 YYEEEE. The CDR3 covers 13 residues. The V gene lost 3 bases and the J gene lost 4 bases, with 10 bases spanning the gap. The CDR3 protein is CASSWGGSTEAFF. The CDR3 bases are TGTGCCAGCAGCTGGGGCGGGAGCACTGAAGCTTTCTTT.

The chain combines TRBV20-1 with TRBJ1-5; possible D gene TRBD1, 5 bases. Per the germline V gene, CDR1 is DFQATT and CDR2 is SNEGSKA (reference sequence). Trimming shortened V by 5 bases and J by 0 bases, and 11 bases separated the two germline ends. This CDR3 is 14 amino acids long. CDR3 sequence (DNA): TGCAGTGCTCCGGGGCGATATAGCAATCAGCCCCAGCATTTT. This codes for CSAPGRYSNQPQHF.

This chain uses TRBV20-1 with TRBJ2-5, with D perhaps TRBD2 (5 bases). V lost 0 bases and J 5 bases, leaving 22 bases between the germline ends. The germline V gene has CDR1 DFQATT and CDR2 SNEGSKA (reference sequence). This CDR3 has 17 residues. Here the CDR3 reads CSARDFSAGGYWETQYF. In nucleotides, the CDR3 is TGCAGTGCTAGAGATTTTAGCGCGGGTGGTTATTGGGAGACCCAGTACTTC.

This clonotype was observed a few times. This chain links TRBV20-1 with TRBJ2-7; no clear D. The V end lost 1 base, the J end lost 3 bases, and 19 bases lay between the germline ends. From germline, CDR1 is DFQATT and CDR2 SNEGSKA (reference sequence). This CDR3 comprises 16 residues. The CDR3 region is CSARGAPDRLVYEQYF. CDR3 DNA: TGCAGTGCTAGAGGGGCACCAGATCGCTTGGTCTACGAGCAGTACTTC.